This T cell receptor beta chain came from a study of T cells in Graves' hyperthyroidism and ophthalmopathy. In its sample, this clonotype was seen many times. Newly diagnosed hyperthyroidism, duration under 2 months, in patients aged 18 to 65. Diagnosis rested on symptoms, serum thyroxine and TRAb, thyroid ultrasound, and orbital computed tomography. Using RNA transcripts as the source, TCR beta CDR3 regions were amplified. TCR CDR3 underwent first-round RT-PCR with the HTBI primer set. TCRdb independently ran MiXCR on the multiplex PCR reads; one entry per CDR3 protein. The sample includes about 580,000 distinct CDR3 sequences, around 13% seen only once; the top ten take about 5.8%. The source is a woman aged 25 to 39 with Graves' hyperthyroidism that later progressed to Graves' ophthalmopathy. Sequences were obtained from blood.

Written as DNA, the CDR3 is TGCGCCAGCATCAGAGACAGGGTGGAGGGCAATGAGCAGTTCTTC. Translating it yields CASIRDRVEGNEQFF. This rearrangement joins TRBV10-2 to TRBJ2-1; weak D call: TRBD1 (7 bases). CDR1 WSHSY and CDR2 SAAADI come from the germline V gene. V lost 7 bases and J lost 6, with 19 bases in between. This CDR3 region has 15 residues.